One and the same sample provided the 21 T cell receptor beta chains below, sequenced in a study of early T cells in non-severe SARS-CoV-2 infection (dated by TCRdb to the early 2020s). Library preparation used 5' RACE. Sequencing relied on a NextSeq 500. TCRdb's own reprocessing of the public reads used fastp at Q25 and MiXCR and kept productive beta chains. For every CDR3 protein sequence, its rows merge into one entry that carries the most common genes and DNA. The sample contains 35,000 to 45,000 distinct CDR3 sequences, 9% to 10% of them found a single time. 9.5% to 15% of the sample belongs to the ten largest clones. Sequences were obtained from whole blood. The receptors originated from an adult who was a healthcare worker with PCR-confirmed SARS-CoV-2 infection or an uninfected control (not recorded which).

This clonotype was observed many times. The chain employs TRBV6-6 and TRBJ1-4, with D possibly being TRBD1 (6 bases). This CDR3 is built from 12 residues. Germline CDR1 and CDR2: MNHNY and SVGAGI (reference sequence). Between the trimmed V and J ends, which lost 5 bases and 15 bases, there was a span of 16 bases. CDR3 residues: CASSPITGKVFF. For the CDR3, the DNA is TGTGCCAGCAGTCCGATAACAGGGAAGGTGTTTTTT.

V is TRBV28 and J is TRBJ2-5, with 8 bases identical to TRBD2. V lost 4 bases, J lost 5 bases, and 15 bases stayed unmatched. Germline lookup yields CDR1 MDHEN and CDR2 SYDVKM. The CDR3 runs to 17 residues. For the CDR3, the DNA is TGTGCCAGCAGTTCCCTAACACCGGGACTAGGGGGGGAGACCCAGTACTTC. Protein product: CASSSLTPGLGGETQYF. The variable domain in full, completed from reference TRBV28 and TRBJ2-5, reads DVKVTQSSRYLVKRTGEKVFLECVQDMDHENMFWYRQDPGLGLRLIYFSYDVKMKEKGDIPEGYSVSREKKERFSLILESASTNQTSMYLCASSSLTPGLGGETQYFGPGTRLLVL.

There are a few counts of this clonotype. This sequence joins TRBV6-5 and TRBJ2-5; D possibly corresponds to TRBD1 (6 bases). Germline CDR1 is MNHEY and CDR2 is SVGAGI. V was cut by 5 bases and J by 7 bases, with 17 bases left in between. This CDR3 region has 14 residues. Written as DNA, the CDR3 is TGTGCCAGCAGTATAAACAGGGTGAGGACGACCCAGTACTTC. Residues: CASSINRVRTTQYF.

This chain links TRBV5-1 with TRBJ1-1, with a tentative D call TRBD1 (5 bases). CDR3 length: 18 residues. Germline CDR1 reads SGHRS; CDR2 reads YFSETQ. V was cut by 0 bases and J by 0 bases, with 18 bases left in between. CDR3 amino acids: CASSLGSGAGIMNTEAFF. The CDR3 region has the DNA TGCGCCAGCAGCTTGGGGAGCGGGGCGGGAATTATGAACACTGAAGCTTTCTTT.

In this sample, this clonotype turned up many times. The chain is built from TRBV20-1 and TRBJ2-5, with 8 bases that match TRBD2. CDR1 is DFQATT and CDR2 is SNEGSKA in the germline V gene (reference sequence). The V and J ends lost 1 base and 2 bases, in that order; junction bases with no gene match: 3. The CDR3 runs 14 residues. The CDR3 protein is CSARVGGAQETQYF. As DNA, the CDR3 is TGCAGTGCTAGAGTCGGGGGGGCTCAAGAGACCCAGTACTTC.

This rearrangement joins TRBV5-6 to TRBJ1-1; D may be TRBD1 (5 bases). This CDR3 has 16 residues. Germline V lookup: CDR1 SGHDT, CDR2 YYEEEE. Trimming cost V 3 bases and J 4 bases, with 19 bases left between them. CDR3 bases: TGTGCCAGCAGCTCCCCAGGGTCCACCAAGGGCACTGAAGCTTTCTTT. Its translation: CASSSPGSTKGTEAFF.

This clonotype was seen at least ten times. V usage is TRBV3-1 and J usage is TRBJ1-2; TRBD1 matches at 7 bases. The V segment lost 4 bases and the J segment 0 bases; nucleotides outside the gene matches: 11. This CDR3 is built from 17 residues. Germline values: CDR1 LGHDT, CDR2 YNNKEL (reference sequence). The CDR3 spells CASSRGQEIGANYGYTF. Written as DNA, the CDR3 is TGTGCCAGCAGCCGAGGACAGGAGATCGGAGCTAACTATGGCTACACCTTC.

In its sample, this clonotype was seen a few times. The CDR3 loop is CASSLVGTGLYEQYF. The CDR3, as DNA: TGTGCCAGCAGCTTAGTCGGAACAGGGCTTTACGAGCAGTACTTC. The chain combines TRBV7-2 with TRBJ2-7, with a weak D call TRBD1 (6 bases). CDR1 is SGHTA, CDR2 FQGNSA, per germline. There are 15 residues in the CDR3. V was clipped by 1 base and J by 4 bases, with 14 bases between them.

This clonotype was counted only a few times. The rearrangement uses TRBV12-3 or TRBV12-4 and TRBJ1-1; D perhaps matches TRBD1 (5 bases). Trimming pared 5 bases from V and 5 bases from J, leaving 12 bases between. This CDR3 is built from 13 residues. CDR3 DNA: TGTGCCAGCAGTGCCACCCGACAGACTGAAGCTTTCTTT. This codes for CASSATRQTEAFF.

The DNA of the CDR3 is TGTGCCTCAAATCCCGGGACCTTCATCTACGAGCAGTACTTC. It yields the protein CASNPGTFIYEQYF. This sequence joins TRBV28 and TRBJ2-7, with D possibly being TRBD1 or TRBD2 (5 bases each). The V gene lost 11 bases and the J gene lost 3 bases, with 20 bases spanning the gap. There are 14 residues in the CDR3. The germline V gene has CDR1 MDHEN and CDR2 SYDVKM.

The table lists this clonotype with many counts. The chain employs TRBV2 and TRBJ2-7; 10 nucleotides match TRBD2. CDR3 length: 14 amino acids. The V segment lost 6 bases and the J segment 7 bases; nucleotides outside the gene matches: 9. Germline CDR1 is SNHLY and CDR2 is FYNNEI. The CDR3 region has the DNA TGTGCCAGCAGCTTAGCGGGGGGCCGGGAAGAGCAGTACTTC. It translates to CASSLAGGREEQYF.

This clonotype was seen many times. The genes are TRBV6-2 or TRBV6-3 and TRBJ2-7; D call uncertain. Germline V gene sequence: CDR1 MNHEY, CDR2 SVGEGT. V lost 2 bases and J lost 3, with 8 bases in between. The CDR3 runs to 13 residues. The CDR3 nucleotides are TGTGCCAGCAGTTACCCGGCCGGCTACGAGCAGTACTTC. It codes for CASSYPAGYEQYF.

This clonotype was seen many times. The V gene is TRBV6-2 or TRBV6-3, the J gene TRBJ2-6; D is ambiguous. The CDR3 length is 14 residues. V lost 5 bases and J 0 bases, leaving 5 bases between the germline ends. Germline V gene data show CDR1 as MNHEY and CDR2 as SVGEGT. CDR3 protein: CASSLSSGANVLTF. Written as DNA, the CDR3 is TGTGCCAGCAGTCTCTCCTCTGGGGCCAACGTCCTGACTTTC.

For this clonotype: A much larger clonotype is one base distant, so this may be a read error. The V gene is TRBV7-2, the J gene TRBJ2-7; 11 bases line up with TRBD1. Germline V CDR1 and CDR2: SGHTA, FQGNSA. The CDR3 consists of 14 residues. After removal of 2 bases from V and 7 bases from J, the junction contained 4 bases not matched to a gene. CDR3 region: CASSLRDRGREQYF. The DNA for the CDR3 is TGTGCCAGCAGCTTAAGGGACAGGGGGAGAGAGCAGTACTTC. Combining the CDR3 with reference TRBV7-2 and TRBJ2-7 gives the whole variable domain GAGVSQSPSNKVTEKGKDVELRCDPISGHTALYWYRQSLGQGLEFLIYFQGNSAPDKSGLPSDRFSAERTGGSVSTLTIQRTQQEDSAVYLCASSLRDRGREQYFGPGTRLTVT.

This clonotype was detected ten times or more. The gene calls are TRBV11-2 and TRBJ1-1; no clear D gene. V lost 4 bases and J 10 bases, leaving 13 bases between the germline ends. Germline V lookup: CDR1 SGHAT, CDR2 FQNNGV. The CDR3 is 12 residues long. CDR3 amino acids: CASSSTRHPAFF. The CDR3 DNA is TGTGCCAGCAGCTCCACCAGGCACCCAGCTTTCTTT.

This clonotype was recorded many times. J is TRBJ2-5 and V is TRBV11-2; 7 bases are a match to TRBD2. CDR1 and CDR2 from the germline V gene are SGHAT and FQNNGV. After removal of 7 bases from V and 3 bases from J, the junction contained 8 bases not matched to a gene. The CDR3 totals 14 residues. The CDR3 DNA is TGTGCCAGCAACTCCCCGGGGGGTAAAGAGACCCAGTACTTC. This codes for CASNSPGGKETQYF.

The genes are TRBV11-3 and TRBJ2-2, with 7 nucleotides matching TRBD1. With V trimmed by 5 bases and J by 7 bases, 10 bases remained unmatched. The CDR3 consists of 15 residues. The germline V gene encodes CDR1 SGHNT and CDR2 YENEEA. CDR3 region: CASSPRGGSSGELFF. The DNA for the CDR3 is TGTGCCAGCAGCCCTAGAGGGGGCTCGAGCGGGGAGCTGTTTTTT.

At least ten counts were recorded for this clonotype. V and J are TRBV6-2 or TRBV6-3 and TRBJ2-7; 7 bases fit TRBD1. V gave up 6 bases and J gave up 4 bases; unmatched junction bases: 15. The CDR3 consists of 16 residues. Germline CDR1 reads MNHEY; CDR2 reads SVGEGT. CDR3 loop: CASSLPTGWTPYEQYF. The DNA of the CDR3 is TGTGCCAGCAGCTTACCGACAGGGTGGACCCCATACGAGCAGTACTTC.

The chain has TRBV5-1 and TRBJ1-6, with 10 bases identical to TRBD1. This CDR3 comprises 16 residues. Germline assignment: CDR1 SGHRS and CDR2 YFSETQ. The V and J ends lost 3 bases and 10 bases, in that order; junction bases with no gene match: 10. The CDR3: CASSSFLRDRGSPLHF. CDR3 coding DNA: TGCGCCAGCAGCTCTTTCCTCCGGGACAGGGGATCACCCCTCCACTTT. Full variable domain (missing parts from reference TRBV5-1 and TRBJ1-6): KAGVTQTPRYLIKTRGQQVTLSCSPISGHRSVSWYQQTPGQGLQFLFEYFSETQRNKGNFPGRFSGRQFSNSRSEMNVSTLELGDSALYLCASSSFLRDRGSPLHFGNGTRLTVT.

This clonotype was observed at least ten times. J is TRBJ2-5 and V is TRBV20-1, with 11 bases identical to TRBD2. From germline, CDR1 is DFQATT and CDR2 SNEGSKA (reference sequence). CDR3 length equals 16 residues. Germline trimming cut 1 base from V and 2 bases from J; bases unmatched to any gene: 6. This CDR3 is CSARGASGGYQETQYF. CDR3 coding DNA: TGCAGTGCTAGAGGGGCTAGCGGGGGGTATCAAGAGACCCAGTACTTC.

This clonotype has a count of ten or more. The chain employs TRBV2 and TRBJ2-1; D ambiguous. This CDR3 is built from 11 residues. V was trimmed by 3 bases and J by 14 bases, leaving 11 bases between them. Germline CDR1 reads SNHLY; CDR2 reads FYNNEI. In nucleotides, the CDR3 is TGTGCCAGCAGTGAGGCCAGTCTAAAGTTCTTC. Amino acid sequence: CASSEASLKFF.